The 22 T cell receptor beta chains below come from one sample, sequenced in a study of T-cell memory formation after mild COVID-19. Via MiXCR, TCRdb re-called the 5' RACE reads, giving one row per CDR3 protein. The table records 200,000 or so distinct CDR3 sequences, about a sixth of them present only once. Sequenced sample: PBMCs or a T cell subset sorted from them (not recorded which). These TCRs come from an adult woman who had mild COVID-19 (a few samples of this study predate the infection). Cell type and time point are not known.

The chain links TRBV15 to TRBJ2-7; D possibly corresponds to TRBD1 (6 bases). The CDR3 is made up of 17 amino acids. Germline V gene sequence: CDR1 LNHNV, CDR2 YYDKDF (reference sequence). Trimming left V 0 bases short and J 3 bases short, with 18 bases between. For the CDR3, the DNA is TGTGCCACCAGCAGAGATCGGTTTCCCGGACAGTACTACGAGCAGTACTTC. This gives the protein CATSRDRFPGQYYEQYF.

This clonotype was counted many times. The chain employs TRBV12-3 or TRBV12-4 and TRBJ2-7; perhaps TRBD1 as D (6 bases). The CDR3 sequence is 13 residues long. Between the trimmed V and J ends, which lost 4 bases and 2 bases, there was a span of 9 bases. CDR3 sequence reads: CASSSPGAYEQYF. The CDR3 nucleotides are TGTGCCAGCAGTTCCCCAGGGGCCTACGAGCAGTACTTC.

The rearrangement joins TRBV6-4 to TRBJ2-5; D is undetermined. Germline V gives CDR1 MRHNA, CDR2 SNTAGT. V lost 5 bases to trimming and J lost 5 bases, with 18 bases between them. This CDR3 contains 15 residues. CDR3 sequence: CASSKFLGVGETQYF. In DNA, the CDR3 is TGTGCCAGCAGTAAATTCTTAGGAGTCGGCGAGACCCAGTACTTC.

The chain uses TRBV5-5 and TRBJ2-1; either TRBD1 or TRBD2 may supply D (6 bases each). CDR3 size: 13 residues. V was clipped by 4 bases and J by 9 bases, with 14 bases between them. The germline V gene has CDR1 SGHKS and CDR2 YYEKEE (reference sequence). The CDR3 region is CASSVVGGREQFF. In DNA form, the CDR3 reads TGTGCCAGCAGCGTCGTGGGGGGCCGTGAGCAGTTCTTC.

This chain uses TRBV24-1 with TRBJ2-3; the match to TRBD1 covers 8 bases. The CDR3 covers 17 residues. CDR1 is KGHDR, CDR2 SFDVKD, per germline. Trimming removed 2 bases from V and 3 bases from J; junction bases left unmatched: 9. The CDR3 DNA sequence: TGTGCCACCAGTGATTACATACAGGGGGAGTCTACAGATACGCAGTATTTT. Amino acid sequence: CATSDYIQGESTDTQYF.

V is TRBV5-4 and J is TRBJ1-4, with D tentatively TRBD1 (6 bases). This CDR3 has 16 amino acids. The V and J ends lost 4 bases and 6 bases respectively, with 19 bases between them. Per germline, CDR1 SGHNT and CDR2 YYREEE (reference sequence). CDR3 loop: CASSARGGRIDEKLFF. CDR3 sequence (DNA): TGTGCCAGCAGCGCCCGCGGGGGGCGGATAGATGAAAAACTGTTTTTT.

Here the CDR3 reads CASSLAASGGIDTQYF. The CDR3 nucleotides are TGCGCCAGCAGCTTGGCGGCTAGCGGGGGGATAGATACGCAGTATTTT. The chain uses TRBV5-1 and TRBJ2-3; 11 bases map to TRBD2. The V gene end was trimmed by 0 bases and the J gene end by 5 bases; junction bases not matched to a gene: 5. Looked up from germline, CDR1 is SGHRS and CDR2 is YFSETQ. The CDR3 contains 16 residues.

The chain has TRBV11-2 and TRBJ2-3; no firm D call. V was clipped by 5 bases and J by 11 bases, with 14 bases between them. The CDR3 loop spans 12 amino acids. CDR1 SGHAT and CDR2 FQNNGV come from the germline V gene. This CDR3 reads CASSPRSLGQYF. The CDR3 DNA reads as TGTGCCAGCAGCCCCCGCTCCCTCGGGCAGTATTTT.

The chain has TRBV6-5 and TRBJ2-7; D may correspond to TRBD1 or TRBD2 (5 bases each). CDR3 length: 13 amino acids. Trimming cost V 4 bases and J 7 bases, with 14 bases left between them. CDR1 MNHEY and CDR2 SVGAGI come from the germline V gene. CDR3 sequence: CASSLVGGWEQYF. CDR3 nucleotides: TGTGCCAGCAGTTTAGTTGGGGGATGGGAGCAGTACTTC.

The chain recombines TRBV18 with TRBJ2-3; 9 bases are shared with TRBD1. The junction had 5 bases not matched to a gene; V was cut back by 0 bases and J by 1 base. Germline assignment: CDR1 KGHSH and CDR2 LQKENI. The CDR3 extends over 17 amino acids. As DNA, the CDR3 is TGTGCCAGCTCACCACCGTTCGGGGACAGGGGCACAGATACGCAGTATTTT. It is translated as CASSPPFGDRGTDTQYF.

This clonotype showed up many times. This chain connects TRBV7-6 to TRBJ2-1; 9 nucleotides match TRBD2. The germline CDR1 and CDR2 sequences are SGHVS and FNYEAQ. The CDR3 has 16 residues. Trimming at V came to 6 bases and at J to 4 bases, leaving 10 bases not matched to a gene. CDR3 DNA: TGTGCCAGCAGTTTTGCCGGGACTAGCAGGTACAATGAGCAGTTCTTC. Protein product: CASSFAGTSRYNEQFF.

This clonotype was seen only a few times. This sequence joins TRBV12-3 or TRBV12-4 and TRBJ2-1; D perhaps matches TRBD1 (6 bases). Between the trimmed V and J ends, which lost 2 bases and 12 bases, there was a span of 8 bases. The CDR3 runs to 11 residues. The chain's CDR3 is CASSLRGLQFF. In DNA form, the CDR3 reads TGTGCCAGCAGTTTAAGGGGGTTGCAGTTCTTC.

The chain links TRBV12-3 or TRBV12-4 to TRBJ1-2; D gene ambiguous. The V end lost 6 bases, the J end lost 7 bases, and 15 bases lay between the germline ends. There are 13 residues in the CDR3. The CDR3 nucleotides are TGTGCCAGCAGCACCTGGGCTATCATTGGCTACACCTTC. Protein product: CASSTWAIIGYTF.

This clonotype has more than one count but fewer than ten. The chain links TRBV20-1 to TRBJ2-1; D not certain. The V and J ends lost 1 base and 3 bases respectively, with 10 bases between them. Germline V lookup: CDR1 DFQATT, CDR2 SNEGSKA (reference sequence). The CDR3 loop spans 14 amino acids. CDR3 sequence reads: CSARGYPGYNEQFF. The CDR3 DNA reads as TGCAGTGCTAGAGGGTACCCGGGCTACAATGAGCAGTTCTTC.

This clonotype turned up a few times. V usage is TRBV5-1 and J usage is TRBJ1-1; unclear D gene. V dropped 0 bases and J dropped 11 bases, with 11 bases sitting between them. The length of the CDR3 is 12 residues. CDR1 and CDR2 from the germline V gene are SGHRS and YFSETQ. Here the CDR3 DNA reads TGCGCCAGCAGCTTGGAGGCCAGACCGGCTTTCTTT. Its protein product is CASSLEARPAFF. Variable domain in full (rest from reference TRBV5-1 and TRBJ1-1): KAGVTQTPRYLIKTRGQQVTLSCSPISGHRSVSWYQQTPGQGLQFLFEYFSETQRNKGNFPGRFSGRQFSNSRSEMNVSTLELGDSALYLCASSLEARPAFFGQGTRLTVV.

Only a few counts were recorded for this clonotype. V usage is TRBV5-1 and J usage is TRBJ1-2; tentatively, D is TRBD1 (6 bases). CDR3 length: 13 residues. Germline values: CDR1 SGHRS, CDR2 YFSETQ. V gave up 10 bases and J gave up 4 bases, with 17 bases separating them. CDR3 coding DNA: TGCGCCCGCTGGACAGCTGGGTTCTATGGCTACACCTTC. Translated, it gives CARWTAGFYGYTF.

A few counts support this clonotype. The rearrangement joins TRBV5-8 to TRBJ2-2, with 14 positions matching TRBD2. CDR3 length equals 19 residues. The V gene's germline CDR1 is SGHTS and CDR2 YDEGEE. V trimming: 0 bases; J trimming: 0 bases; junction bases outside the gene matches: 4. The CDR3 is CASSLEGLAGGSNTGELFF. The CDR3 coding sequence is TGTGCCAGCAGCTTGGAAGGACTAGCGGGAGGTTCGAACACCGGGGAGCTGTTTTTT.

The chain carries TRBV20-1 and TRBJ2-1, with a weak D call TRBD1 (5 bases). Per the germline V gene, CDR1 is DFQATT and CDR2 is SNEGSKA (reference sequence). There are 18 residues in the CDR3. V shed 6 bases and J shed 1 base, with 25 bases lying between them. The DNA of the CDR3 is TGCAGTGCCCGCGATCAAGAGCGAACAGGAGTTTCCTACAATGAGCAGTTCTTC. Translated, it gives CSARDQERTGVSYNEQFF.

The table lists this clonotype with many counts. CDR3 region: CSASLEGGTSYEQYF. The CDR3 nucleotides read TGCAGTGCTTCCCTAGAGGGCGGAACCTCCTACGAGCAGTACTTC. V and J are TRBV20-1 and TRBJ2-7; possible D gene TRBD2, 5 bases. Trimming pared 5 bases from V and 0 bases from J, leaving 17 bases between. The length of the CDR3 is 15 residues. Looked up from germline, CDR1 is DFQATT and CDR2 is SNEGSKA (reference sequence).

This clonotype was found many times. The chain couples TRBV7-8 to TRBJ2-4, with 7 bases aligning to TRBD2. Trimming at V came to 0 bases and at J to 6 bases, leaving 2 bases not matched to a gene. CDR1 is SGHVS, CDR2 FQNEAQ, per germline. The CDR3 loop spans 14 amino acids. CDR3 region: CASSLAGGANIQYF. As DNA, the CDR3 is TGTGCCAGCAGCTTAGCGGGAGGGGCAAACATTCAGTACTTC.

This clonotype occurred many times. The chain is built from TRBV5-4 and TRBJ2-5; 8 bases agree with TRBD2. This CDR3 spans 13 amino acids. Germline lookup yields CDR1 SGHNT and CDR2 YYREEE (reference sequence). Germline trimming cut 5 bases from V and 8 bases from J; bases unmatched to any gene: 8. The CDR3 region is CASSKAGVNTQYF. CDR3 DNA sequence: TGTGCCAGCAGTAAAGCGGGAGTGAATACCCAGTACTTC.

The CDR3 coding sequence is TGTGCCAGCAGCCCTAGAGGGGGGGTCGGGAATGAGCAGTTCTTC. Amino acid sequence: CASSPRGGVGNEQFF. The chain uses TRBV11-2 and TRBJ2-1; D possibly corresponds to TRBD2 (7 bases). This CDR3 has 15 amino acids. With 5 bases removed from V and 7 bases from J, the gap between germline ends came to 18 bases. From germline, CDR1 is SGHAT and CDR2 FQNNGV.